The sequence of this T cell receptor beta chain was determined in a study of blood T cell repertoires in COVID-19. At the level of the study: Whether acute or convalescent, the COVID-19 samples came from the United States, Italy and Spain. T cells, B-cell-depleted T cells, or PBMCs supplied cDNA or gDNA.

This CDR3 comprises 12 residues. V shed 5 bases and J shed 4 bases, with 9 bases lying between them. From germline, CDR1 is SEHNR and CDR2 FQNEAQ (reference sequence). Assay: immunoSEQ multiplex PCR; the TCRdb copy retains only in-frame clones and omits some. This sample has 65,000 to 95,000 clones; around nine tenths occur once, and the top ten carry about 12%. The sequenced sample was peripheral blood. The gene calls are TRBV7-9 and TRBJ2-7; maybe TRBD2 (6 bases). This receptor was obtained from a man between 65 and 85 years old with active or convalescent COVID-19. CDR3 nucleotides: TGTGCCAGCAGCAAAGGAGGGTACGAGCAGTACTTC. This codes for CASSKGGYEQYF.